Below, 17 T cell receptor beta chains from the same sample are listed, as sequenced in a study of T cells after yellow fever vaccination. Using its own MiXCR run on the 5' RACE reads, TCRdb lists one record per CDR3 protein. The data hold hundreds of thousands of distinct CDR3 sequences, with 13% observed a single time. The sample here was PBMCs, taken on the day of the yellow fever booster vaccination. Receptor source: a man between 25 and 39 years old who received the YFV17D yellow fever vaccine.

This clonotype turned up a few times. The V and J genes are TRBV7-9 and TRBJ2-5; possible D gene TRBD2, 6 bases. This CDR3 comprises 13 residues. Trimming took 6 bases from V and 4 from J, leaving 12 bases between them. Germline-derived CDR1 and CDR2 are SEHNR and FQNEAQ (reference sequence). CDR3 nucleotides: TGTGCCAGCAGTCGAGACGGGGGAGAGACCCAGTACTTC. Encoded protein: CASSRDGGETQYF.

This clonotype turned up a few times. CDR3 in DNA: TGCAGCGCAGGCGCGCAAACCGGGGAGCTGTTTTTT. The encoded protein is CSAGAQTGELFF. This chain connects TRBV29-1 to TRBJ2-2; D gene unclear. V lost 7 bases and J lost 5, with 11 bases in between. Per the germline V gene, CDR1 is SQVTM and CDR2 is ANQGSEA. This CDR3 is built from 12 residues.

The rearrangement links TRBV29-1 to TRBJ1-1; tentatively, D is TRBD1 (5 bases). Deletions cut 8 bases from V and 0 bases from J, with 10 bases between. The CDR3 has 12 amino acids. CDR1 and CDR2 (germline): SQVTM, ANQGSEA. For the CDR3, the DNA is TGCAGCATCAGGGTGTTGAACACTGAAGCTTTCTTT. This translates into CSIRVLNTEAFF.

The table lists this clonotype with a few counts. V is TRBV7-9 and J is TRBJ1-2; 10 bases line up with TRBD1. Looked up from germline, CDR1 is SEHNR and CDR2 is FQNEAQ (reference sequence). There are 16 residues in the CDR3. The V segment lost 0 bases and the J segment 6 bases; nucleotides outside the gene matches: 7. The CDR3 region is CASSLARDRGRNGYTF. For the CDR3, the DNA is TGTGCCAGCAGCTTAGCCCGGGACAGGGGAAGAAATGGCTACACCTTC.

The table lists this clonotype with a few counts. This chain connects TRBV7-9 to TRBJ2-1; no clear D. CDR1 is SEHNR and CDR2 is FQNEAQ in the germline V gene (reference sequence). V was clipped by 2 bases and J by 10 bases, with 12 bases between them. The CDR3 has 13 residues. CDR3 sequence reads: CASSLTSTGEQFF. The DNA for the CDR3 is TGTGCCAGCAGCTTAACGTCCACCGGGGAGCAGTTCTTC. The full variable domain, in which reference TRBV7-9 and TRBJ2-1 provide the parts outside the CDR3, is DTGVSQNPRHKITKRGQNVTFRCDPISEHNRLYWYRQTLGQGPEFLTYFQNEAQLEKSRLLSDRFSAERPKGSFSTLEIQRTEQGDSAMYLCASSLTSTGEQFFGPGTRLTVL.

This chain links TRBV3-1 with TRBJ2-1; D gene unclear. Germline V lookup: CDR1 LGHDT, CDR2 YNNKEL (reference sequence). The V end lost 4 bases, the J end lost 10 bases, and 14 bases lay between the germline ends. The CDR3 runs to 13 residues. As DNA, the CDR3 is TGTGCCAGCAGCCTAAGGGAAGGAAACGAGCAGTTCTTC. Protein product: CASSLREGNEQFF.

In this sample, this clonotype turned up once. The chain has TRBV3-1 and TRBJ2-1, with TRBD2 as a possible D gene (6 bases). The germline V gene has CDR1 LGHDT and CDR2 YNNKEL (reference sequence). The CDR3 has 13 amino acids. The V gene lost 4 bases and the J gene lost 5 bases, with 9 bases spanning the gap. The CDR3 DNA follows: TGTGCCAGCAGCCGAGGGACTGACAATGAGCAGTTCTTC. Its translation is CASSRGTDNEQFF.

This clonotype was recorded a few times. V and J are TRBV12-3 or TRBV12-4 and TRBJ2-1, with 11 bases matching TRBD2. CDR3 size: 14 residues. V dropped 7 bases and J dropped 5; count of bases not matched to a gene: 4. In DNA, the CDR3 is TGTGCCAGCACACTAGCGGGAGTTGACAATGAGCAGTTCTTC. Amino acids: CASTLAGVDNEQFF.

CDR3 nucleotide sequence: TGTGCCAGCAGCTCGAGAACCAAGGGACAGGGTAAAAACATTCAGTACTTC. Encoded protein: CASSSRTKGQGKNIQYF. The chain uses TRBV7-2 and TRBJ2-4; 9 positions match TRBD1. The CDR3 runs 17 residues. The V gene end was trimmed by 4 bases and the J gene end by 4 bases; junction bases not matched to a gene: 11. CDR1 is SGHTA and CDR2 is FQGNSA in the germline V gene.

This clonotype has only a few counts. This chain connects TRBV12-3 or TRBV12-4 to TRBJ1-1; no firm D call. CDR3 size: 15 residues. Trimming took off 7 bases at V and 0 bases at J, with 15 bases between the two ends. This chain's CDR3 is CASTKMVLVNTEAFF. The CDR3 DNA reads as TGTGCCAGCACCAAAATGGTCCTGGTGAACACTGAAGCTTTCTTT.

This rearrangement joins TRBV7-8 to TRBJ2-2; tentative D call: TRBD2 (6 bases). Germline V gene lookup returns CDR1 SGHVS and CDR2 FQNEAQ. This CDR3 region has 15 residues. Trimming stripped 10 bases from V and 5 bases from J, with 20 bases between. The CDR3, as DNA: TGTGCCACCAGGGCGGGGCTAGGAGGGACCGGGGAGCTGTTTTTT. Translated: CATRAGLGGTGELFF.

The CDR3 here is CASRPELPRRDEQFF. CDR3 sequence (DNA): TGTGCCAGCAGACCGGAGCTCCCCCGCCGGGATGAGCAGTTCTTC. The chain uses TRBV6-1 and TRBJ2-1; D is ambiguous. Germline V gives CDR1 MNHNS, CDR2 SASEGT. V lost 6 bases, J lost 8 bases, and 20 bases lay in between. CDR3 length: 15 residues.

This clonotype was counted between two and nine times. This chain uses TRBV28 with TRBJ2-7, with 13 nucleotides matching TRBD2. The CDR3 is made up of 20 amino acids. The germline CDR1 and CDR2 sequences are MDHEN and SYDVKM. V lost 3 bases and J lost 4; bases outside the gene matches: 18. In DNA, the CDR3 is TGTGCCAGCAGTTTTACAGGAACTAGCGGGAGGGCCACGCCATCATACGAGCAGTACTTC. Its protein is CASSFTGTSGRATPSYEQYF.

This clonotype occurred once. A read error may be the cause here, since a much bigger clone is one base away. V is TRBV20-1 and J is TRBJ2-1, with 9 bases fitting TRBD2. Germline V gene sequence: CDR1 DFQATT, CDR2 SNEGSKA (reference sequence). CDR3 length equals 15 residues. Written as DNA, the CDR3 is TGCAGTGCTAGTTCCGGGACTAGCTCCTACAATGGGCAGTTCTTC. The encoded protein is CSASSGTSSYNGQFF.

The rearrangement links TRBV20-1 to TRBJ2-7, with D unresolved. The CDR3 sequence is 11 residues long. The germline V gene has CDR1 DFQATT and CDR2 SNEGSKA (reference sequence). The V end was cut by 0 bases, the J end by 9 bases, with 9 bases between. This CDR3 is CSARDSVLQYF. In nucleotides, the CDR3 is TGCAGTGCTAGAGATTCAGTTCTGCAGTACTTC.

This clonotype was seen more than once but under ten times. This sequence joins TRBV7-9 and TRBJ2-1; TRBD1 is a possible D gene (5 bases). V dropped 8 bases and J dropped 7 bases, with 12 bases sitting between them. Germline-derived CDR1 and CDR2 are SEHNR and FQNEAQ (reference sequence). CDR3 length equals 12 residues. The CDR3, as DNA: TGTGCCAGCTTAGCAGGGCGGAATGAGCAGTTCTTC. It is translated as CASLAGRNEQFF.

CDR3 nucleotide sequence: TGTGCCAGCAGCTTAGAGGTCGGTGTGGGAAAAGAGACCCAGTACTTC. Its translation is CASSLEVGVGKETQYF. The V and J genes are TRBV7-2 and TRBJ2-5, with D unclear. V lost 1 base to trimming and J lost 3 bases, with 15 bases between them. Germline lookup yields CDR1 SGHTA and CDR2 FQGNSA. The CDR3 sequence is 16 residues long.